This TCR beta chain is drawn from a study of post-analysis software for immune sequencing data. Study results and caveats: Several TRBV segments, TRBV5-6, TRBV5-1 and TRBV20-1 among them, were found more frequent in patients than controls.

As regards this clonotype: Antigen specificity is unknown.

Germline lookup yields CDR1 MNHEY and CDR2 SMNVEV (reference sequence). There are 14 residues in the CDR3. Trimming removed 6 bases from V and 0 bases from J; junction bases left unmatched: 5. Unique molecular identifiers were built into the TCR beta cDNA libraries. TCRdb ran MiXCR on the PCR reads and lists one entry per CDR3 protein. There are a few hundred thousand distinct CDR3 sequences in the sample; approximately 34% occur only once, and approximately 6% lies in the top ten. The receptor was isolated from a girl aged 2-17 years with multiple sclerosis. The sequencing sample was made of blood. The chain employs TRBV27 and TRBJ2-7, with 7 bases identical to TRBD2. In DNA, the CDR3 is TGTGCCAGCAGATTTCGGGGGGACTCCTACGAGCAGTACTTC. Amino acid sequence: CASRFRGDSYEQYF.